This entry features one T cell receptor beta chain sequence. Antigen: not known. This sample's TCRbeta library carried unique molecular identifier barcodes. TCRdb called the PCR reads again in MiXCR, with one record for every CDR3 protein. The sample contains around 420,000 distinct CDR3 sequences, roughly 15% of which appear only once. These data belong to a study of T-cell reconstitution after alpha-beta-depleted transplantation in children. Findings of the study overall: One year post-transplant, T-cell counts and diversity were largely derived from T cells produced anew. Where alpha-beta T cells came from about two months after transplant was reportedly several hundred expanded graft clones. In some patients, recipient T cells and intrathymic progenitors surviving conditioning explained high day-60 diversity.

CDR1 is MNHEY, CDR2 SVGEGT, per germline. The CDR3 sequence is 15 residues long. V gave up 7 bases and J gave up 8 bases, with 22 bases separating them. The rearrangement joins TRBV6-2 or TRBV6-3 to TRBJ2-3; no reliable D call. The material sequenced was PBMCs, mostly from graft donor cells, taken 360 days after TCRalphabeta/CD19-depleted stem cell transplant. The TCR comes from a boy under two years old who had a stem cell transplant for Wiskott-Aldrich syndrome, so the T cells may come from the graft donor. CDR3 residues: CASTLTSSTLGTQYF. For the CDR3, the DNA is TGTGCCAGCACCCTTACAAGCTCAACACTGGGTACGCAGTATTTT.